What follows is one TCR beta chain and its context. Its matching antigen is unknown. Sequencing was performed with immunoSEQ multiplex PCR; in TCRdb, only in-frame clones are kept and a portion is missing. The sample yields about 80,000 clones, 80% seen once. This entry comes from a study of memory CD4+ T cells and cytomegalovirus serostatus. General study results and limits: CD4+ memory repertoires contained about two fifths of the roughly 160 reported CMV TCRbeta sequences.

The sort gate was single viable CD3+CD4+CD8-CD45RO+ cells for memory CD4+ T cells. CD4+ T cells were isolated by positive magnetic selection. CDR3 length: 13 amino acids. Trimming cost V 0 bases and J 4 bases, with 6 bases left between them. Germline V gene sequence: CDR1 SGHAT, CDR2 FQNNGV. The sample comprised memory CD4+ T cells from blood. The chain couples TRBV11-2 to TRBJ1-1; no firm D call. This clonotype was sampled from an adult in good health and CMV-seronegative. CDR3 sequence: CASSLDWGTEAFF. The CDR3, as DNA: TGTGCCAGCAGCTTAGATTGGGGCACTGAAGCTTTCTTT.